What follows describes a single T cell receptor (beta chain). The data originate from a study of cytomegalovirus exposure and HLA in healthy donors. Primers included in the PCR were 60 Vbeta and 13 Jbeta primers. Clones were read by immunoSEQ multiplex PCR, and TCRdb kept only the in-frame ones, dropping some. Among about 130,000 clones, 80% were seen once, and the ten largest hold 2.2%. Germline trimming cut 0 bases from V and 1 base from J; bases unmatched to any gene: 2. CDR1 and CDR2 from the germline V gene are LGHNA and YSLEER. The length of the CDR3 is 15 residues. The rearrangement joins TRBV4-3 to TRBJ2-5; 7 nucleotides match TRBD2. The sequence was obtained from a man under 40 in good health and CMV-seronegative. Sequencing was carried out using PBMCs. Here the CDR3 reads CASSQDPGGQETQYF. CDR3 DNA: TGCGCCAGCAGCCAAGATCCGGGAGGCCAAGAGACCCAGTACTTC.